Listed here is a single T cell receptor beta chain. The antigen this receptor binds is unknown. No quality values exist for individual bases; no much larger clone is one base distant. Whole blood was collected in K2EDTA tubes by collaborating institutions according to the institutions' own protocols. For TCRbeta analysis, collaborator samples were shipped as frozen whole blood, as isolated PBMCs, or as DNA extracted from either sample type. The immunoSEQ Assay, a bias-controlled multiplex PCR, was used to amplify TCRbeta CDR3 regions from genomic DNA. Per the source publication's procedure: The number of nucleated cells in each sample was estimated from the amplification of reference gene primers within the assay. To quantify the absolute abundance of each unique TCRbeta CDR3 rearrangement, sequence reads were collapsed and filtered. For each sample, productive Simpson clonality was calculated by taking the square root of Simpson's diversity index across productive rearrangements. TCRdb obtained this table from immuneACCESS and retained in-frame rearrangements with V and J assigned. These tables miss some clones; where compared with another copy, unresolved V genes account for less than half of the shortfall, and the remainder is unexplained. The D gene and trimming were derived from the DNA, and the V and J assignments and clone size from that table. This sample is represented by roughly 250,000 clones; 84% of them were singletons. The ten largest clones add up to 8.6% of the sample.

The sample comes from a study of blood T cell repertoires in COVID-19 (dated by TCRdb to about 2020). General notes on the study: Collaborator samples came from the United States, Italy and Spain and covered acute and convalescent phases of COVID-19. A freely available public database, intended as a resource for researchers studying the immune response to SARS-CoV-2, is where the repertoires were released. The prospective study material was composed of cDNA or gDNA derived from T cells, B-cell-depleted T cells, or PBMCs. Deeply sampled blood TCRbeta repertoires from subjects exposed to, actively infected with, or recovered from COVID-19 were included in the dataset. Where available, HLA class I and class II types were taken from metadata supplied by the sample provider and were not determined by assay-based typing. Nearly every sample came with metadata listing a de-identified subject ID, COVID-19 status, age in years and sex. Samples were obtained from the ongoing ImmuneRACE study (first 160 participants) and from approximately 1,200 subjects provided by 6 global collaborators. Overall study outcomes, separate from this receptor: The quantity of clinical and demographic metadata differed by source and by participant and was supplied without curation.

Here V drops 6 bases and J drops 2 bases, and the junction holds 16 bases not matched to any gene. The CDR3 covers 18 residues, taking in both the cysteine and the phenylalanine. This entry keeps only the CDR3 DNA: 54 bases, framed from base 1. CDR1 and CDR2 are read off the germline V gene as ENHRY and SYGVKD. The sequenced sample consisted of peripheral blood. The clonotype originates from a human donor in a cohort sampled during active COVID-19. In this chain, TRBV10-3 is recombined with TRBJ2-7, with 10 bases in between that match TRBD1. CDR3 sequence: CAIRRRDRGWLFTYEQYF. The bases read TGTGCCATCAGGAGGAGGGACAGGGGATGGCTTTTTACCTACGAGCAGTACTTC.